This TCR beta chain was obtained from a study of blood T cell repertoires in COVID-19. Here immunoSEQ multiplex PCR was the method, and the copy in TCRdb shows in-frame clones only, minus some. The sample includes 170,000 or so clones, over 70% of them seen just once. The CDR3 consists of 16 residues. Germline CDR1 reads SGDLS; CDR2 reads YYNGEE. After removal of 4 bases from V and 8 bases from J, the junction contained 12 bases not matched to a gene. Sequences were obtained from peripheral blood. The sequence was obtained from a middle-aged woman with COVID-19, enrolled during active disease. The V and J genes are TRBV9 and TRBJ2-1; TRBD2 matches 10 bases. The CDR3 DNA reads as TGTGCCAGCAGCCCCCTGGCTAGCGGGAGTACGTATGAGCAGTTCTTC. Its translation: CASSPLASGSTYEQFF.